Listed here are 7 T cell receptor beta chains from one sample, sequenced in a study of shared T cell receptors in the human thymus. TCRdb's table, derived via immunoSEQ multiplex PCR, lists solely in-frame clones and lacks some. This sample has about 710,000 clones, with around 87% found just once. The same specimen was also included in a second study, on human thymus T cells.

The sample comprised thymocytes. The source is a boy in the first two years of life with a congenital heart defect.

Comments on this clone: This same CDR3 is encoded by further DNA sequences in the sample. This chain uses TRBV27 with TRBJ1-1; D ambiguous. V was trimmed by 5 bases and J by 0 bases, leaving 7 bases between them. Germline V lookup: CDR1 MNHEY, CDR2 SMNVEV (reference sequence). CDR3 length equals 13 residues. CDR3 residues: CASSSRVNTEAFF. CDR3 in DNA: TGTGCCAGCAGTAGCCGGGTGAACACTGAAGCTTTCTTT.

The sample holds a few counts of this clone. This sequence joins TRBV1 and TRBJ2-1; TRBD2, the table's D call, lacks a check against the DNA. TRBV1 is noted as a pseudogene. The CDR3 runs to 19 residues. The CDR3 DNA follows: TGCACCAGCAGCCAAGATTGGGCAGGGGCTAGCGGGATGTCCAATGAGCAGTTCTTC. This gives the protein CTSSQDWAGASGMSNEQFF.

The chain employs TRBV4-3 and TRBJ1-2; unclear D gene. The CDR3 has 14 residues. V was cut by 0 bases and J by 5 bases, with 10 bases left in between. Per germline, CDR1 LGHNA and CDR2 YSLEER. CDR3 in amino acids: CASSQEDGGYGYTF. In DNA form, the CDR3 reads TGCGCCAGCAGCCAAGAAGATGGAGGGTATGGCTACACCTTC.

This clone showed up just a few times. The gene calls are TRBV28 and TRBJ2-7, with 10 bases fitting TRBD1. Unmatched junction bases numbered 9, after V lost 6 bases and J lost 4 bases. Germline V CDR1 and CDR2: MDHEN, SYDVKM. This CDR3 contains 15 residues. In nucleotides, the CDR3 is TGTGCCAGCAGCTCGCCGGGACAGGGGATGTACGAGCAGTACTTC. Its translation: CASSSPGQGMYEQYF.

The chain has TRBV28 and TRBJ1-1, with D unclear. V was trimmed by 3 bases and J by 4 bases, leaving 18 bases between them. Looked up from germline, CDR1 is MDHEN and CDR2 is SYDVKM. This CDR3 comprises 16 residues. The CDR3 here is CASSFLLQIIATEAFF. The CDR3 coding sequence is TGTGCCAGCAGTTTTTTGCTCCAGATCATTGCCACTGAAGCTTTCTTT.

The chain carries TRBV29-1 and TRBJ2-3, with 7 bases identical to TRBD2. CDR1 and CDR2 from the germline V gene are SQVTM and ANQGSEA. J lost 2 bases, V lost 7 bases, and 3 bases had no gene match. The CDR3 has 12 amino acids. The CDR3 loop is CSARETTDTQYF. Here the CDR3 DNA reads TGCAGCGCGCGGGAGACCACAGATACGCAGTATTTT.

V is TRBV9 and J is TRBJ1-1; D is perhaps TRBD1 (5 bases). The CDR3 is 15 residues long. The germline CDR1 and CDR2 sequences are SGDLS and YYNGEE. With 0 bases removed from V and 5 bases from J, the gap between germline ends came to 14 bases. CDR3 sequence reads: CASSVAAREETEAFF. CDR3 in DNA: TGTGCCAGCAGCGTAGCGGCCAGGGAGGAAACTGAAGCTTTCTTT.